The clone carrying this T cell receptor beta chain has a handful of counts. Original data processing: Using reference gene primer amplification, nucleated cell counts were estimated. Profiled with immunoSEQ multiplex PCR; TCRdb holds only in-frame clones, not every one. V and J calls and clone size come straight from that table; D and trimming were deduced from the DNA. Here the sample spans approximately 200,000 clones, less than 85% being singletons. This entry comes from a study of blood T cell repertoires in COVID-19. Study context: Samples representing acute and convalescent COVID-19 were sourced from the United States, Italy and Spain. PBMCs, B-cell-depleted T cells, or T cells provided the cDNA or gDNA that made up the material.

Seattle participants joined during active infection and were tracked over time. V was pared by 7 bases and J by 5 bases, with 7 bases of the junction left unmatched. CDR1 and CDR2 (germline): MNHNY, SVGAGI (reference sequence). The CDR3 is made up of 14 amino acids. The J gene is TRBJ1-3, the V gene TRBV6-6, with TRBD1 identical over 8 bases. This receptor was taken from a woman older than 75 with COVID-19, enrolled during active disease. Sequencing used peripheral blood. CDR3 sequence: CASTLGQGRNTIYF. The CDR3 DNA reads as TGTGCCAGCACCCTTGGACAGGGACGAAACACCATATATTTT.